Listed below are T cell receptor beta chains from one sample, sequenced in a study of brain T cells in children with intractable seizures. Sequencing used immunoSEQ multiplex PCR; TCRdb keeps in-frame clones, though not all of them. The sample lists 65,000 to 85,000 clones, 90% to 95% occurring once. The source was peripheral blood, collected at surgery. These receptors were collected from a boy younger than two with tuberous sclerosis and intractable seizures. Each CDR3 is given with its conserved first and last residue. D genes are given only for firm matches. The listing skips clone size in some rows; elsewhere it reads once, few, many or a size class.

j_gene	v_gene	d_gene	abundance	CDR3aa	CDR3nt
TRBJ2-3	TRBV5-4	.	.	CASSFTASTDTQYF	TGTGCCAGCAGCTTTACCGCTAGCACAGATACGCAGTATTTT
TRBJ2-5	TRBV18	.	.	CASSPITGQETQYF	TGTGCCAGCTCGCCTATTACAGGGCAGGAGACCCAGTACTTC
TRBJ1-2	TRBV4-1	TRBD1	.	CASSRETGFGYTF	TGCGCCAGCAGCCGAGAGACAGGGTTTGGCTACACCTTC
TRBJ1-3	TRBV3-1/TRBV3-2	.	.	CASSQDLPTHTGQSGNTIYF	TGTGCCAGCAGCCAAGATTTACCTACCCACACAGGGCAGTCGGGAAACACCATATATTTT
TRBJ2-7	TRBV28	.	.	CASRAGWGQKSYEQYF	TGTGCCAGCAGGGCTGGGTGGGGACAAAAGTCCTACGAGCAGTACTTC
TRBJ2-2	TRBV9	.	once	CASSVAMSGELFF	TGTGCCAGCAGCGTAGCCATGTCCGGGGAGCTGTTTTTT
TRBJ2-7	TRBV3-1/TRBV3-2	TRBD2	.	CASSQDRVAGPDEQYF	TGTGCCAGCAGCCAAGATCGAGTAGCGGGGCCCGACGAGCAGTACTTC
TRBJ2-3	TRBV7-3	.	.	CASSTDYLSTDTQYF	TGTGCCAGCAGCACGGACTACCTTAGCACAGATACGCAGTATTTT
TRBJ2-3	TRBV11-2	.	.	CASSAGPRGRTDTQYF	TGTGCCAGCAGCGCCGGCCCTAGGGGGAGGACAGATACGCAGTATTTT
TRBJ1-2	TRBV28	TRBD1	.	CASSYRPGTGADYGYTF	TGTGCCAGCAGTTACCGCCCCGGGACAGGGGCTGACTATGGCTACACCTTC
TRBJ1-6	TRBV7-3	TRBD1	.	CASSLGQGAYSPLHF	TGTGCCAGCAGCTTAGGACAGGGGGCTTATTCACCCCTCCACTTT
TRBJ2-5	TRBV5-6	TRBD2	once	CASSQQTSVQETQYF	TGTGCCAGCAGCCAACAGACTAGCGTACAAGAGACCCAGTACTTC
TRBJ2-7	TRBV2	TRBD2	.	CASSGTSGSYEQYF	TGTGCCAGCAGCGGGACTAGCGGGAGTTACGAGCAGTACTTC
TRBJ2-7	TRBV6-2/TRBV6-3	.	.	CASSTEFGQYF	TGTGCCAGCAGCACCGAATTTGGGCAGTACTTC
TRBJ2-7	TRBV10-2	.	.	CASRERVNEQYF	TGCGCCAGCAGGGAGCGAGTGAACGAGCAGTACTTC
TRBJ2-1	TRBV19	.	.	CASSIVRAASANNEQFF	TGTGCCAGTAGTATAGTTCGGGCGGCTAGCGCTAACAATGAGCAGTTCTTC
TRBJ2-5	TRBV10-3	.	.	CAISESRVPPQETQYF	TGTGCCATCAGTGAGAGCCGGGTCCCTCCCCAAGAGACCCAGTACTTC
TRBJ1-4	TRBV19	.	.	CASSIPGAGEKLFF	TGTGCCAGTAGTATCCCGGGGGCCGGCGAAAAACTGTTTTTT
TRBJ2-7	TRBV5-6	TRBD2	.	CASSALGLAAYEQYF	TGTGCCAGCAGCGCCTTGGGACTAGCGGCCTACGAGCAGTACTTC
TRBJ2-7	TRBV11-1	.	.	CASSLAAGPLYEQYF	TGTGCCAGCAGCTTAGCGGCAGGGCCCCTCTACGAGCAGTACTTC
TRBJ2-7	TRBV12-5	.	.	CASGLVLGAEEQYF	TGTGCTAGTGGTTTGGTACTAGGGGCGGAAGAGCAGTACTTC
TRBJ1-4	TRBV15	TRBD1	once	CATSRLTRGQANEKLFF	TGTGCCACCAGCAGACTGACTCGGGGACAGGCTAATGAAAAACTGTTTTTT
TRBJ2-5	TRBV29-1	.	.	CSVEQGREETQYF	TGCAGCGTTGAACAGGGAAGGGAAGAGACCCAGTACTTC
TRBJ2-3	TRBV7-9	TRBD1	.	CASRGRGEEDRADTQYF	TGTGCCAGCCGGGGTCGTGGGGAAGAGGACAGGGCCGATACGCAGTATTTT
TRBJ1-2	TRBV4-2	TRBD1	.	CASSQSPTGNYGYTF	TGTGCCAGCAGCCAAAGCCCGACAGGGAACTATGGCTACACCTTC
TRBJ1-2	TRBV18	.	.	CASSPPSRNYGYTF	TGTGCCAGCTCACCACCGAGCCGGAACTATGGCTACACCTTC
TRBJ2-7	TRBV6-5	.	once	CASSYSPYEQYF	TGTGCCAGCAGTTACTCCCCCTACGAGCAGTACTTC
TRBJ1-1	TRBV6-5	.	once	CASTSRGEAFF	TGTGCCAGCACTTCTCGGGGGGAAGCTTTCTTT
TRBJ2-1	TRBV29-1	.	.	CSVGPSSYNEQFF	TGCAGCGTTGGGCCGAGCTCCTACAATGAGCAGTTCTTC
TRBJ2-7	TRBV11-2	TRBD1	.	CASSPRQGTHEQYF	TGTGCCAGCAGCCCACGACAGGGAACCCACGAGCAGTACTTC
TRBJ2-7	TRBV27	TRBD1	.	CASSPAGTGVEQYF	TGTGCCAGCAGTCCTGCCGGGACAGGGGTCGAGCAGTACTTC
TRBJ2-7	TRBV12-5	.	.	CASGLVLVGKSYEQYF	TGTGCTAGTGGTTTGGTACTCGTGGGAAAGTCCTACGAGCAGTACTTC
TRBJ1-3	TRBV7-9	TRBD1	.	CASSFRDRTSWDTIYF	TGTGCCAGCAGCTTTCGGGACAGAACCTCCTGGGACACCATATATTTT
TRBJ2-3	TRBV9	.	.	CASSVIGLGDTQYF	TGTGCCAGCAGCGTAATCGGACTCGGAGATACGCAGTATTTT
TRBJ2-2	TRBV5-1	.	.	CASRPGVTGELFF	TGCGCCAGCCGCCCAGGGGTCACCGGGGAGCTGTTTTTT
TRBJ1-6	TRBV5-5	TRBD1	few	CASSQGLLTGSHSPLHF	TGTGCCAGCAGCCAGGGACTACTGACAGGGTCCCACTCACCCCTCCACTTT
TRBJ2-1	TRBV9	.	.	CASSVAEGGSGFGEQFF	TGTGCCAGCAGCGTAGCTGAAGGGGGGAGCGGTTTTGGAGAGCAGTTCTTC
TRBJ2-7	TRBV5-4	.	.	CASSWGGALSFEQYF	TGTGCCAGCAGCTGGGGGGGGGCCCTATCTTTCGAGCAGTACTTC
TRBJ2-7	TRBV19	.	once	CASSIGTIYEQYF	TGTGCCAGTAGTATAGGGACAATCTACGAGCAGTACTTC
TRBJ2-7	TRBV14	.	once	CASSPNVGRESYEQYF	TGTGCCAGCAGCCCAAATGTCGGAAGAGAATCCTACGAGCAGTACTTC
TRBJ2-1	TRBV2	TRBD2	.	CASSLAGGQGYNEQFF	TGTGCCAGCAGCCTAGCGGGAGGGCAGGGGTACAATGAGCAGTTCTTC
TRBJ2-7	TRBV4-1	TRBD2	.	CASSQISGTSGGEWYEQYF	TGCGCCAGCAGCCAAATATCCGGGACTAGCGGGGGGGAGTGGTACGAGCAGTACTTC
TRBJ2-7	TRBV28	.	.	CASTKGGSSYEQYF	TGTGCCAGCACCAAAGGTGGCAGCTCCTACGAGCAGTACTTC
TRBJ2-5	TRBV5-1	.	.	CASSLVGRDRETQYF	TGCGCCAGCAGCTTGGTTGGCAGGGACCGGGAGACCCAGTACTTC
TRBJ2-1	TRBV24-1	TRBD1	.	CATSSGTGSYNEQFF	TGTGCCACCAGTTCCGGGACAGGGTCCTACAATGAGCAGTTCTTC
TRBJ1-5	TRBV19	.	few	CAGSFRAGQPQHF	TGTGCCGGATCCTTTCGTGCCGGGCAGCCCCAGCATTTT